A single T cell receptor beta chain is shown here with its context. A single record per CDR3 protein comes from TCRdb applying MiXCR to the RT-PCR reads. The sample has hundreds of thousands of distinct CDR3 sequences, approximately 11% seen once. The data originate from a study of response to subunit inactivated influenza vaccine. Unmatched junction bases numbered 11, after V lost 6 bases and J lost 6 bases. The CDR3 has 16 residues. Germline V gene data show CDR1 as MNHNS and CDR2 as SASEGT. The V gene is TRBV6-1, the J gene TRBJ2-5; 12 bases agree with TRBD1. This clonotype was sampled from a man aged 50-60 years who received an inactivated influenza vaccine. Material: PBMCs from blood, obtained 35 to 45 days after vaccination. CDR3 DNA: TGTGCCAGCAGCGGATGGGACAGGGGGCCCGGAAAGACCCAGTACTTC. Amino acids: CASSGWDRGPGKTQYF.